The 29 T cell receptor beta chains below were found in one sample sequenced in a study of blood T cell repertoires in COVID-19. Profiled with immunoSEQ multiplex PCR; TCRdb holds only in-frame clones, not every one. The sample shows under 250,000 clones, over 75% of them seen only once. The sequencing sample was made of peripheral blood. These receptor sequences come from a man aged 25-45 years who had recovered from COVID-19.

This clone was recorded once. The chain uses TRBV7-2 and TRBJ2-5; a possible D gene is TRBD2 (5 bases). Germline loops: CDR1 SGHTA, CDR2 FQGNSA. Trimming removed 5 bases from V and 0 bases from J, with 7 bases in between. The CDR3 extends over 13 amino acids. In DNA form, the CDR3 reads TGTGCCAGCAGCGCTAGCCACCAAGAGACCCAGTACTTC. Translated, it gives CASSASHQETQYF.

V and J are TRBV10-3 and TRBJ2-1, with D possibly TRBD2 on 5 matching bases. The V end was cut by 3 bases, the J end by 1 base, with 19 bases between. Germline-derived CDR1 and CDR2 are ENHRY and SYGVKD. This CDR3 is 18 amino acids long. CDR3 DNA: TGTGCCATCAGTGATACGTTGGGTTTGAGGGTTTCCTACAATGAGCAGTTCTTC. This encodes CAISDTLGLRVSYNEQFF.

V usage is TRBV27 and J usage is TRBJ1-2; D remains unclear. CDR3 length: 14 amino acids. CDR1 MNHEY and CDR2 SMNVEV come from the germline V gene (reference sequence). V was trimmed by 8 bases and J by 9 bases, leaving 22 bases between them. This CDR3 is CASGSQRLSSSYTF. In DNA, the CDR3 is TGTGCCAGCGGGTCTCAGCGACTTTCATCGAGCTACACCTTC.

In DNA, the CDR3 is TGTGCCAGCCGAGAACAGGAGAACACTGAAGCTTTCTTT. Amino acid sequence: CASREQENTEAFF. V usage is TRBV6-4 and J usage is TRBJ1-1; D might be TRBD1 (5 bases). Germline CDR1 reads MRHNA; CDR2 reads SNTAGT. V was pared by 8 bases and J by 1 base, with 11 bases between. This CDR3 region has 13 residues.

In this sample, this clone turned up once. The chain recombines TRBV9 with TRBJ2-2, with D uncertain. Trimming cost V 3 bases and J 6 bases, with 18 bases left between them. In germline, CDR1 is SGDLS, CDR2 YYNGEE. This CDR3 has 16 residues. Here the CDR3 reads CASSGRTLGRPGELFF. In DNA, the CDR3 is TGTGCCAGCAGCGGACGTACCTTGGGCAGGCCCGGGGAGCTGTTTTTT.

V and J are TRBV10-1 and TRBJ2-1, with 9 bases fitting TRBD1. CDR3 length: 15 amino acids. Germline trimming cut 6 bases from V and 4 bases from J; bases unmatched to any gene: 7. The germline CDR1 and CDR2 sequences are WNHNN and SYGVQD (reference sequence). The CDR3 protein is CASSSGTGKYNEQFF. Here the CDR3 DNA reads TGCGCCAGCAGCTCCGGGACAGGGAAGTACAATGAGCAGTTCTTC.

This sequence joins TRBV3-1 (or the pseudogene TRBV3-2) and TRBJ2-7, with no clear D. Germline V gene data show CDR1 as LGHDT and CDR2 as YNNKEL (reference sequence). This CDR3 contains 15 residues. V gave up 0 bases and J gave up 7 bases, with 16 bases separating them. DNA for the CDR3: TGTGCCAGCAGCCAAGATCAGACAAAAAACCATGAGCAGTACTTC. Protein product: CASSQDQTKNHEQYF.

The chain employs TRBV10-3 and TRBJ2-7; TRBD1 matches 10 bases. Unmatched junction bases numbered 4, after V lost 2 bases and J lost 6 bases. CDR3 length equals 14 residues. Looked up from germline, CDR1 is ENHRY and CDR2 is SYGVKD. The CDR3 loop reads CAISERGQGTEQYV. For the CDR3, the DNA is TGTGCCATCAGTGAGCGGGGACAGGGGACCGAGCAGTACGTC.

The chain recombines TRBV6-2 or TRBV6-3 with TRBJ2-7; TRBD1 matches 11 bases. This CDR3 contains 15 residues. CDR1 and CDR2 (germline): MNHEY, SVGEGT. Trimming removed 4 bases from V and 6 bases from J; junction bases left unmatched: 8. For the CDR3, the DNA is TGTGCCAGCAGTTCACCAGGACAGGGGGCGATCGAGCAGTACTTC. It is translated as CASSSPGQGAIEQYF.

The chain combines TRBV5-1 with TRBJ2-3; a weak D match, TRBD2 (6 bases). This CDR3 is 14 amino acids long. Trimming removed 0 bases at V and 5 bases at J, with 10 bases between. CDR1 is SGHRS and CDR2 is YFSETQ in the germline V gene. The CDR3 loop is CASSLGTTGDTQYF. The CDR3 nucleotides read TGCGCCAGCAGCTTGGGGACTACCGGAGATACGCAGTATTTT.

CDR3 in DNA: TGTGCCAGCAGCCCGAACTCCGGACTAGCGGGGGCAGATACGCAGTATTTT. It is translated as CASSPNSGLAGADTQYF. The V and J genes are TRBV7-2 and TRBJ2-3; 13 bases are shared with TRBD2. The germline V gene has CDR1 SGHTA and CDR2 FQGNSA. The CDR3 has 17 amino acids. V shed 5 bases, J shed 4 bases, and the junction held 9 bases outside the gene matches.

This clone occurred many times. Other DNA sequences in this sample translate to the same CDR3. This chain links TRBV11-2 with TRBJ1-5, with D unresolved. The CDR3 is 13 residues long. V was cut by 1 base and J by 5 bases, with 6 bases left in between. From germline, CDR1 is SGHAT and CDR2 FQNNGV. The CDR3 sequence: CASSLVEDQPQHF. DNA for the CDR3: TGTGCCAGCAGCTTAGTAGAGGATCAGCCCCAGCATTTT.

The V call is TRBV18, the J call TRBJ2-7; 8 bases match TRBD1. J gave up 0 bases and V 6 bases, and 13 bases lay outside the gene matches. Germline CDR1 reads KGHSH; CDR2 reads LQKENI. The CDR3 covers 17 residues. CDR3 loop: CASSITSQGAPSYEQYF. CDR3 nucleotides: TGTGCCAGCTCTATCACCTCCCAGGGGGCCCCCTCCTACGAGCAGTACTTC.

This clone was recorded only once. The chain uses TRBV15 and TRBJ1-4; perhaps TRBD1 as D (5 bases). V was trimmed by 8 bases and J by 5 bases, leaving 15 bases between them. In germline, CDR1 is LNHNV, CDR2 YYDKDF (reference sequence). CDR3 length: 14 residues. DNA for the CDR3: TGTGCCACCTCTAAGGGGCAGAGAAATGAAAAACTGTTTTTT. Its translation: CATSKGQRNEKLFF. Filled out from reference TRBV15 and TRBJ1-4, the complete variable domain reads DAMVIQNPRYQVTQFGKPVTLSCSQTLNHNVMYWYQQKSSQAPKLLFHYYDKDFNNEADTPDNFQSRRPNTSFCFLDIRSPGLGDTAMYLCATSKGQRNEKLFFGSGTQLSVL.

The chain combines TRBV7-3 with TRBJ2-2, with a weak D call TRBD2 (5 bases). There are 14 residues in the CDR3. Germline V gene sequence: CDR1 SGHTA, CDR2 FQGTGA. Trimming removed 2 bases at V and 4 bases at J, with 8 bases between. In nucleotides, the CDR3 is TGTGCCAGCAGCTTAGGCGGGTCCACCGGGGAGCTGTTTTTT. Translating gives CASSLGGSTGELFF.

A single count supports this clone. The genes are TRBV7-2 and TRBJ2-3, with D hard to call. This CDR3 region has 13 residues. Germline CDR1 SGHTA, CDR2 FQGNSA. Trimming took 5 bases from V and 3 from J, leaving 9 bases between them. As DNA, the CDR3 is TGTGCCAGCAGCGCTGGCAGGACAGATACGCAGTATTTT. This translates into CASSAGRTDTQYF. Drawing the rest from reference TRBV7-2 and TRBJ2-3, the complete variable domain is GAGVSQSPSNKVTEKGKDVELRCDPISGHTALYWYRQSLGQGLEFLIYFQGNSAPDKSGLPSDRFSAERTGGSVSTLTIQRTQQEDSAVYLCASSAGRTDTQYFGPGTRLTVL.

CDR3 in amino acids: CSALGARGTEAFF. The DNA of the CDR3 is TGCAGCGCGCTCGGAGCGCGTGGCACTGAAGCTTTCTTT. The chain joins TRBV29-1 to TRBJ1-1; D is uncertain. The CDR3 is 13 residues long. Per the germline V gene, CDR1 is SQVTM and CDR2 is ANQGSEA. V was shortened by 7 bases and J by 4 bases, with 16 bases between the two germline ends.

This clone has a single count. V and J are TRBV7-3 and TRBJ2-1; 8 nucleotides line up with TRBD1. The length of the CDR3 is 12 residues. The J segment lost 15 bases and the V segment lost 5 bases, leaving 9 bases of the junction unmatched. The germline V gene encodes CDR1 SGHTA and CDR2 FQGTGA. The CDR3 DNA is TGTGCCAGCAGCCAAGGGGCAGGGGGCTTGTTCTTC. This codes for CASSQGAGGLFF. Full variable domain (outside the CDR3, taken from reference TRBV7-3 and TRBJ2-1): GAGVSQTPSNKVTEKGKYVELRCDPISGHTALYWYRQSLGQGPEFLIYFQGTGAADDSGLPNDRFFAVRPEGSVSTLKIQRTERGDSAVYLCASSQGAGGLFFGPGTRLTVL.

This rearrangement joins TRBV5-1 to TRBJ1-1; the D gene is possibly TRBD1 (6 bases). The V gene lost 1 base and the J gene lost 1 base, with 20 bases spanning the gap. The CDR3 totals 18 residues. The germline gives CDR1 SGHRS, CDR2 YFSETQ. The CDR3 nucleotides are TGCGCCAGCAGCTTGCCGGCACAGGGTGGTCGTTCGAACACTGAAGCTTTCTTT. Encoded protein: CASSLPAQGGRSNTEAFF. The full variable domain, with the rest looked up from reference TRBV5-1 and TRBJ1-1, is KAGVTQTPRYLIKTRGQQVTLSCSPISGHRSVSWYQQTPGQGLQFLFEYFSETQRNKGNFPGRFSGRQFSNSRSEMNVSTLELGDSALYLCASSLPAQGGRSNTEAFFGQGTRLTVV.

The chain uses TRBV19 and TRBJ1-2, with 9 positions matching TRBD1. V dropped 6 bases and J dropped 4; count of bases not matched to a gene: 9. The CDR3 runs 15 residues. Germline V gives CDR1 LNHDA, CDR2 SQIVND (reference sequence). The CDR3 loop is CASRTGGPPGYGYTF. CDR3 in DNA: TGTGCCAGTAGGACAGGGGGACCCCCTGGCTATGGCTACACCTTC. The whole variable domain, filled in from reference TRBV19 and TRBJ1-2, reads DGGITQSPKYLFRKEGQNVTLSCEQNLNHDAMYWYRQDPGQGLRLIYYSQIVNDFQKGDIAEGYSVSREKKESFPLTVTSAQKNPTAFYLCASRTGGPPGYGYTFGSGTRLTVV.

The genes are TRBV7-2 and TRBJ1-5, with TRBD1 as a possible D gene (6 bases). The CDR3 length is 15 residues. Germline V gives CDR1 SGHTA, CDR2 FQGNSA. V lost 2 bases and J lost 7, with 15 bases in between. The CDR3 DNA follows: TGTGCCAGCAGCTTACAGGCAGGGGCGGAGCAGCCCCAGCATTTT. Residues: CASSLQAGAEQPQHF. Full variable domain (remainder filled in from reference TRBV7-2 and TRBJ1-5): GAGVSQSPSNKVTEKGKDVELRCDPISGHTALYWYRQSLGQGLEFLIYFQGNSAPDKSGLPSDRFSAERTGGSVSTLTIQRTQQEDSAVYLCASSLQAGAEQPQHFGDGTRLSIL.

This chain links TRBV6-5 with TRBJ1-5; D is ambiguous. Germline CDR1 and CDR2: MNHEY and SVGAGI. The germline V and J ends were trimmed by 2 bases and 1 base, with 6 bases remaining between them. The CDR3 has 14 residues. The CDR3 bases are TGTGCCAGCAGTTACGACAAGAGCAATCAGCCCCAGCATTTT. This codes for CASSYDKSNQPQHF.

In DNA, the CDR3 is TGTGCCAGCAGCCAGGCGGCTAACTATGGCTACACCTTC. Its protein is CASSQAANYGYTF. The rearrangement links TRBV14 to TRBJ1-2; D is unclear. Germline-derived CDR1 and CDR2 are SGHDN and FVKESK. The V gene lost 3 bases and the J gene lost 0 bases, with 5 bases spanning the gap. The CDR3 is made up of 13 amino acids.

V gene TRBV27 combines with J gene TRBJ1-2; 8 positions match TRBD1. J gave up 8 bases and V 1 base, and 15 bases lay outside the gene matches. This CDR3 comprises 17 residues. CDR1 MNHEY and CDR2 SMNVEV come from the germline V gene (reference sequence). The CDR3 reads CASSLWASNRGSRGYTF. Here the CDR3 DNA reads TGTGCCAGCAGTTTATGGGCGAGCAACAGGGGGAGCCGGGGCTACACCTTC.

The V call is TRBV15, the J call TRBJ1-5; perhaps TRBD1 as D (5 bases). V lost 0 bases and J 9 bases, leaving 12 bases between the germline ends. Germline V gene data show CDR1 as LNHNV and CDR2 as YYDKDF (reference sequence). The CDR3 spans 14 residues. The CDR3 loop reads CATSRDRGAGPQHF. CDR3 DNA: TGTGCCACCAGCAGAGATAGGGGTGCTGGGCCCCAGCATTTT.

The chain joins TRBV10-3 to TRBJ2-3; 7 bases match TRBD1. The V and J ends lost 8 bases and 2 bases, in that order; junction bases with no gene match: 7. Germline CDR1 is ENHRY and CDR2 is SYGVKD. The CDR3 consists of 14 residues. The CDR3 DNA reads TGTGCCATCCGAGACAGGGCCAACACAGATACGCAGTATTTT. Residues: CAIRDRANTDTQYF.

The chain links TRBV28 to TRBJ1-2, with 9 bases fitting TRBD1. CDR1 and CDR2 from the germline V gene are MDHEN and SYDVKM. CDR3 length: 17 residues. V trimming: 5 bases; J trimming: 1 base; junction bases outside the gene matches: 11. The CDR3, as DNA: TGTGCCAGCAGTGATCCGGTCGGGACAGGGAATAACTATGGCTACACCTTC. Its protein product is CASSDPVGTGNNYGYTF.

The chain links TRBV10-3 to TRBJ2-5; perhaps TRBD2 as D (6 bases). The germline V gene has CDR1 ENHRY and CDR2 SYGVKD. V was trimmed by 0 bases and J by 4 bases, leaving 9 bases between them. The CDR3 is made up of 14 amino acids. The CDR3 region is CAISESGGGETQYF. The CDR3 region has the DNA TGTGCCATCAGTGAGTCTGGGGGAGGAGAGACCCAGTACTTC.

This chain links TRBV5-6 with TRBJ2-1, with D possibly being TRBD2 (5 bases). The V and J ends lost 1 base and 8 bases respectively, with 13 bases between them. The CDR3 is 14 amino acids. The V gene's germline CDR1 is SGHDT and CDR2 YYEEEE. In nucleotides, the CDR3 is TGTGCCAGCAGCTTGTGGCAGAGACTATATGAGCAGTTCTTC. This encodes CASSLWQRLYEQFF. Combining the CDR3 with reference TRBV5-6 and TRBJ2-1 gives the whole variable domain DAGVTQSPTHLIKTRGQQVTLRCSPKSGHDTVSWYQQALGQGPQFIFQYYEEEERQRGNFPDRFSGHQFPNYSSELNVNALLLGDSALYLCASSLWQRLYEQFFGPGTRLTVL.